This passage covers 29 T cell receptor beta chains from one sample sequenced in a study of T cell repertoires in cytomegalovirus infection. TCRdb fed the reads into MiXCR, producing one record per CDR3 protein. The repertoire consists of around 330,000 distinct CDR3 sequences, with about a sixth occurring once and the leading ten covering about 12%. Sequencing used PBMCs. The receptors originated from a human donor in good health (CMV status not recorded). Some clones in this sample may be carry-over from other donors' samples.

The chain has TRBV20-1 and TRBJ2-5; possibly TRBD1 for D (5 bases). The germline V gene encodes CDR1 DFQATT and CDR2 SNEGSKA (reference sequence). With 6 bases removed from V and 5 bases from J, the gap between germline ends came to 16 bases. There are 13 residues in the CDR3. The CDR3 nucleotides are TGCAGTGCAACCTTTGACAGTCCGGAGACCCAGTACTTC. Translated: CSATFDSPETQYF.

V is TRBV18 and J is TRBJ2-2, with 7 bases identical to TRBD1. Losses at the gene ends were 6 bases for V and 7 bases for J; bases not matched to a gene: 11. The CDR3 loop spans 15 amino acids. CDR1 and CDR2 from the germline V gene are KGHSH and LQKENI. In DNA form, the CDR3 reads TGTGCCAGCTCTCAAGGAGAGGGGGCGATCGGGGAGCTGTTTTTT. As protein: CASSQGEGAIGELFF.

This clonotype was counted many times. The rearrangement links TRBV6-5 to TRBJ2-7; D gene ambiguous. The V and J ends lost 2 bases and 0 bases respectively, with 14 bases between them. The germline CDR1 and CDR2 sequences are MNHEY and SVGAGI. The CDR3 totals 16 residues. The CDR3 DNA reads as TGTGCCAGCAGTTACAGTTTCGACTTAAGCTCCTACGAGCAGTACTTC. Translating it yields CASSYSFDLSSYEQYF.

This clonotype was detected a few times. The chain's CDR3 is CSVARLAGADTQYF. The CDR3 nucleotides are TGCAGCGTTGCTCGTCTAGCGGGGGCAGATACGCAGTATTTT. The chain joins TRBV29-1 to TRBJ2-3; 10 bases match TRBD2. Trimming at V came to 4 bases and at J to 4 bases, leaving 5 bases not matched to a gene. This CDR3 has 14 residues. The germline gives CDR1 SQVTM, CDR2 ANQGSEA.

This clonotype has more than one count but fewer than ten. The rearrangement joins TRBV12-3 or TRBV12-4 to TRBJ1-1; a possible D gene is TRBD1 (5 bases). The CDR3 loop spans 13 amino acids. Trimming took off 6 bases at V and 7 bases at J, with 15 bases between the two ends. The CDR3, as DNA: TGTGCCAGCAGCATACTCCGGGGGGGTGAAGCTTTCTTT. Residues: CASSILRGGEAFF.

The rearrangement joins TRBV7-2 to TRBJ2-7; D might be TRBD2 (6 bases). V was cut by 4 bases and J by 3 bases, with 13 bases left in between. CDR3 length: 14 residues. Germline-derived CDR1 and CDR2 are SGHTA and FQGNSA. The CDR3 loop reads CASSYTAGFYEQYF. The CDR3 DNA reads as TGTGCCAGCAGCTACACGGCGGGGTTCTACGAGCAGTACTTC.

In this sample, this clonotype turned up many times. The CDR3 DNA reads as TGTGCCACCAGTGATTTCGCCAGACCCACCACGCAGTATTTT. It is translated as CATSDFARPTTQYF. The gene calls are TRBV24-1 and TRBJ2-3, with D hard to call. The V end lost 1 base, the J end lost 9 bases, and 13 bases lay between the germline ends. Looked up from germline, CDR1 is KGHDR and CDR2 is SFDVKD. CDR3 length equals 14 residues.

The rearrangement links TRBV20-1 to TRBJ1-2, with 9 bases that match TRBD1. CDR3 size: 12 residues. Germline V gene lookup returns CDR1 DFQATT and CDR2 SNEGSKA (reference sequence). J lost 5 bases, V lost 5 bases, and 3 bases had no gene match. CDR3 loop: CSAAGQGYGYTF. The DNA of the CDR3 is TGCAGTGCTGCCGGACAGGGGTATGGCTACACCTTC.

This chain connects TRBV4-3 to TRBJ1-1; TRBD1 aligns across 7 bases. With 2 bases clipped from V and 4 bases from J, the junction kept 4 bases outside the gene matches. This CDR3 region has 14 residues. Germline V gene lookup returns CDR1 LGHNA and CDR2 YSLEER. The CDR3 DNA is TGCGCCAGCAGCCAACTGACAGGGACCACTGAAGCTTTCTTT. It is translated as CASSQLTGTTEAFF.

This clonotype was seen a handful of times. The rearrangement uses TRBV29-1 and TRBJ1-1; no reliable D call. The germline V gene has CDR1 SQVTM and CDR2 ANQGSEA. This CDR3 comprises 12 residues. The V gene lost 3 bases and the J gene lost 3 bases, with 8 bases spanning the gap. The CDR3 DNA sequence: TGCAGCGTTGATGGTGGGTACACTGAAGCTTTCTTT. It encodes CSVDGGYTEAFF.

The V gene is TRBV12-3 or TRBV12-4, the J gene TRBJ2-2; D perhaps matches TRBD2 (5 bases). The CDR3 covers 15 residues. Between the trimmed V and J ends, which lost 3 bases and 7 bases, there was a span of 15 bases. CDR3 bases: TGTGCCAGCAGTTTGCGGGTTCCACCCGGCGGGGAGCTGTTTTTT. It yields the protein CASSLRVPPGGELFF.

This chain joins TRBV9 and TRBJ2-5, with D possibly TRBD2 on 6 matching bases. V was pared by 2 bases and J by 5 bases, with 16 bases between. This CDR3 is 15 amino acids long. The germline gives CDR1 SGDLS, CDR2 YYNGEE. CDR3 bases: TGTGCCAGCAGCGTCGCCGGGACTCCGGAGGAGACCCAGTACTTC. This codes for CASSVAGTPEETQYF.

This clonotype has more than one count but fewer than ten. The rearrangement uses TRBV19 and TRBJ1-5; 7 nucleotides align to TRBD1. Germline V gene sequence: CDR1 LNHDA, CDR2 SQIVND (reference sequence). The CDR3 is made up of 15 amino acids. V trimming: 7 bases; J trimming: 1 base; junction bases outside the gene matches: 7. The CDR3 region has the DNA TGTGCCAGTACCTCAGGGACAGCAAGCAATCAGCCCCAGCATTTT. As protein: CASTSGTASNQPQHF.

This clonotype was observed many times. CDR3 protein: CASSQDLGGDGYTF. CDR3 DNA sequence: TGCGCCAGCAGCCAAGATTTAGGTGGAGATGGCTACACCTTC. The chain carries TRBV4-3 and TRBJ1-2; no clear D gene. The ends were cut back, 0 bases at V and 6 bases at J, with 11 bases in the middle. Looked up from germline, CDR1 is LGHNA and CDR2 is YSLEER. CDR3 length: 14 amino acids.

The V gene is TRBV6-5, the J gene TRBJ2-3; D uncertain. The CDR3 totals 15 residues. Trimming removed 2 bases from V and 2 bases from J, with 11 bases in between. Germline values: CDR1 MNHEY, CDR2 SVGAGI. CDR3 nucleotide sequence: TGTGCCAGCAGTTACGGCGGATACAACACAGATACGCAGTATTTT. Amino acids: CASSYGGYNTDTQYF.

CDR3 nucleotides: TGTGCCAGCAGGAGGACAGGGATGGGGATCAATGAGCAGTTCTTC. Translating gives CASRRTGMGINEQFF. The chain joins TRBV6-6 to TRBJ2-1, with TRBD1 matching over 8 bases. Germline CDR1 and CDR2: MNHNY and SVGAGI (reference sequence). This CDR3 has 15 amino acids. With V trimmed by 6 bases and J by 6 bases, 10 bases remained unmatched.

In this sample, this clonotype turned up many times. The CDR3 DNA reads as TGTGCCAGCAGCTTCGGGTCGACTGAACCCACCTACGAGCAGTACTTC. It specifies CASSFGSTEPTYEQYF. The chain carries TRBV7-2 and TRBJ2-7; D unclear. CDR3 length: 16 residues. The germline gives CDR1 SGHTA, CDR2 FQGNSA. V was clipped by 3 bases and J by 2 bases, with 17 bases between them.

This clonotype has more than one count but fewer than ten. The chain combines TRBV27 with TRBJ1-1, with D possibly matching TRBD1 (5 bases). This CDR3 contains 15 residues. Germline CDR1 MNHEY, CDR2 SMNVEV (reference sequence). Deletions cut 2 bases from V and 5 bases from J, with 15 bases between. The CDR3 DNA reads as TGTGCCAGCAGTTTAATGGAGGGGACCATGACTGAAGCTTTCTTT. Encoded protein: CASSLMEGTMTEAFF.

This clonotype was found once. The genes are TRBV6-6 and TRBJ1-1; 9 bases fit TRBD1. The CDR3 spans 15 residues. The V gene's germline CDR1 is MNHNY and CDR2 SVGAGI (reference sequence). Trimming removed 6 bases from V and 7 bases from J; junction bases left unmatched: 12. CDR3 sequence reads: CASSPTGTGSIEAFF. The CDR3 DNA is TGTGCCAGCAGCCCCACCGGGACAGGGTCCATTGAAGCTTTCTTT.

V gene TRBV29-1 combines with J gene TRBJ2-7, with a possible D match to TRBD2 (6 bases). The V end was cut by 8 bases, the J end by 4 bases, with 18 bases between. There are 13 residues in the CDR3. CDR1 is SQVTM, CDR2 ANQGSEA, per germline. The chain's CDR3 is CSTVWAGRYEQYF. CDR3 bases: TGCAGCACCGTTTGGGCAGGGAGGTACGAGCAGTACTTC.

This clonotype has only a few counts. V gene TRBV5-6 combines with J gene TRBJ1-1; D perhaps matches TRBD1 (6 bases). Trimming shortened V by 4 bases and J by 6 bases, and 13 bases separated the two germline ends. This CDR3 contains 13 residues. Per germline, CDR1 SGHDT and CDR2 YYEEEE. CDR3 sequence (DNA): TGTGCCAGCAGCCGGACTAGGACAGCTGAAGCTTTCTTT. Amino acids: CASSRTRTAEAFF.

This sequence joins TRBV12-3 or TRBV12-4 and TRBJ1-1; 7 bases fit TRBD1. V shed 3 bases, J shed 0 bases, and the junction held 10 bases outside the gene matches. CDR3 length: 17 amino acids. CDR3 protein: CASSFAYTGTVNTEAFF. Here the CDR3 DNA reads TGTGCCAGCAGTTTTGCTTATACCGGGACAGTGAACACTGAAGCTTTCTTT.

This clonotype appeared a few times. The chain is built from TRBV10-3 and TRBJ2-2, with D hard to call. Germline V gene lookup returns CDR1 ENHRY and CDR2 SYGVKD. Trimming shortened V by 4 bases and J by 6 bases, and 12 bases separated the two germline ends. The CDR3 sequence is 14 residues long. In DNA form, the CDR3 reads TGTGCCATCAGTGCCGATTTCCCCCCCGGGGAGCTGTTTTTT. Encoded protein: CAISADFPPGELFF.

This clonotype was seen a handful of times. CDR3 residues: CSVLGGGQGTDTQYF. DNA of the CDR3: TGCAGCGTTCTTGGGGGGGGACAGGGAACAGATACGCAGTATTTT. J is TRBJ2-3 and V is TRBV29-1; TRBD1 agrees at 9 bases. Germline lookup yields CDR1 SQVTM and CDR2 ANQGSEA. CDR3 length: 15 residues. V shed 5 bases and J 3 bases; nucleotides not matched to a gene: 9.

This chain uses TRBV12-3 or TRBV12-4 with TRBJ1-2; D perhaps matches TRBD1 (6 bases). There are 13 residues in the CDR3. The V end lost 5 bases, the J end lost 4 bases, and 11 bases lay between the germline ends. The CDR3 nucleotides read TGTGCCAGCAGTAAACAGGGAGGCTATGGCTACACCTTC. Translation: CASSKQGGYGYTF.

The CDR3 spells CASSRQYEQFF. The CDR3 DNA reads as TGTGCCAGCAGCCGCCAGTATGAGCAGTTCTTC. The chain recombines TRBV11-1 with TRBJ2-1; no clear D gene. This CDR3 spans 11 amino acids. Trimming removed 5 bases from V and 8 bases from J, with 7 bases in between. CDR1 is SGHAT and CDR2 is FQDESV in the germline V gene (reference sequence).

The J gene is TRBJ2-5, the V gene TRBV4-2; D remains unclear. This CDR3 has 14 residues. Deletions cut 4 bases from V and 7 bases from J, with 16 bases between. Germline CDR1 LGHNA, CDR2 YNFKEQ. For the CDR3, the DNA is TGTGCCAGCAGCCCTTCTGACGGAGTGTGGACCCAGTACTTC. Translation: CASSPSDGVWTQYF.

This clonotype occurred a few times. V and J are TRBV28 and TRBJ2-7; no firm D call. Trimming removed 6 bases from V and 4 bases from J, with 10 bases in between. The V gene's germline CDR1 is MDHEN and CDR2 SYDVKM. The CDR3 runs 12 residues. In DNA form, the CDR3 reads TGTGCCAGCAGCACCCGTTCTTACGAGCAGTACTTC. Translating it yields CASSTRSYEQYF.

This clonotype was seen just once. V and J are TRBV19 and TRBJ2-1; D may be TRBD1 (5 bases). The CDR3 is 15 residues long. Germline V CDR1 and CDR2: LNHDA, SQIVND (reference sequence). Trimming took 0 bases from V and 7 from J, leaving 13 bases between them. CDR3 protein: CASSIDQGVRNEQFF. CDR3 in DNA: TGTGCCAGTAGTATAGATCAAGGGGTTCGGAATGAGCAGTTCTTC.